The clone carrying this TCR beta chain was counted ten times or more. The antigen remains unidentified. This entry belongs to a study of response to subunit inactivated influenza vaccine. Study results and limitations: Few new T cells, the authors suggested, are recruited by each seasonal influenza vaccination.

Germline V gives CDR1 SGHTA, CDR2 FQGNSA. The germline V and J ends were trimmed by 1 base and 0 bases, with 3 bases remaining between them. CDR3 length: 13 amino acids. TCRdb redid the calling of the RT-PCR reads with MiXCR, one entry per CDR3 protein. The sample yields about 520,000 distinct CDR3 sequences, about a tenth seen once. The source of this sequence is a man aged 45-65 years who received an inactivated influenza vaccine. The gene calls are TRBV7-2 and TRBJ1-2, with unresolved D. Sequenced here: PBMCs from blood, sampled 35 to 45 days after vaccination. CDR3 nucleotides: TGTGCCAGCAGCTTAGTGGCTAACTATGGCTACACCTTC. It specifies CASSLVANYGYTF.